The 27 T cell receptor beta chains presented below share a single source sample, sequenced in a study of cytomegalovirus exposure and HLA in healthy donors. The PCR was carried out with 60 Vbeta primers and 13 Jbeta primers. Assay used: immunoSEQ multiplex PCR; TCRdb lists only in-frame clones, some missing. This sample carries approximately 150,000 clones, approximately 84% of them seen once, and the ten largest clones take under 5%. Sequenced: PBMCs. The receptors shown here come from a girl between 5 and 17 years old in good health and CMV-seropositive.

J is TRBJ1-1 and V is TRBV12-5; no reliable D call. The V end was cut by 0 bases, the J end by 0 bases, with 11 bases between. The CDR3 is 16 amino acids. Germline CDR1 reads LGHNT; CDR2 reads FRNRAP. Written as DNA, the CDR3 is TGTGCTAGTGGTTTGGTAGCGGCAGCTTTGAACACTGAAGCTTTCTTT. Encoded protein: CASGLVAAALNTEAFF.

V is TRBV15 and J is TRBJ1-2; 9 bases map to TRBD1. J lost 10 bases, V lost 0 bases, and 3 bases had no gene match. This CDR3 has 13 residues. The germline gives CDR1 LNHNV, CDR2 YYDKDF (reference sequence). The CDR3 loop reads CATSRDRTGDYTF. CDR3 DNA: TGTGCCACCAGCAGAGATAGGACAGGGGACTACACCTTC.

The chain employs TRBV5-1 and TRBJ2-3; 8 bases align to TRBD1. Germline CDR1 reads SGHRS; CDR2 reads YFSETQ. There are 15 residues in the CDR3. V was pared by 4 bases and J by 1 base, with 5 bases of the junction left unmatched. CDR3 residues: CASSIGTGRTDTQYF. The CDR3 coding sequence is TGCGCCAGCAGCATCGGGACAGGACGCACAGATACGCAGTATTTT.

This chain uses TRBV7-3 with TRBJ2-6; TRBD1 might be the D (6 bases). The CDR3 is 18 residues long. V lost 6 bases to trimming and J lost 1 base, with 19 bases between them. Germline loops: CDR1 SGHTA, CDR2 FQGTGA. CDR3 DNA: TGTGCCAGCAGGGCCAACAGGGAAAGGGTTTCTGGGGCCAACGTCCTGACTTTC. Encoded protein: CASRANRERVSGANVLTF.

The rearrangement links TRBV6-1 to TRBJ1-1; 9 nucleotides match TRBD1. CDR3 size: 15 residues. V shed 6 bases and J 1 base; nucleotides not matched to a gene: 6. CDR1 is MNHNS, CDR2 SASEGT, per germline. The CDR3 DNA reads TGTGCCAGCAGACGACGGACAGGGGAGAACACTGAAGCTTTCTTT. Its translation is CASRRRTGENTEAFF.

CDR3 region: CASSPQLARQTQYF. CDR3 DNA sequence: TGTGCCAGCTCACCACAGCTAGCGCGGCAGACCCAGTACTTC. V is TRBV18 and J is TRBJ2-5; the D gene is possibly TRBD2 (6 bases). Per the germline V gene, CDR1 is KGHSH and CDR2 is LQKENI. The CDR3 has 14 amino acids. V was clipped by 1 base and J by 6 bases, with 12 bases between them. Full variable domain (remainder filled in from reference TRBV18 and TRBJ2-5): NAGVMQNPRHLVRRRGQEARLRCSPMKGHSHVYWYRQLPEEGLKFMVYLQKENIIDESGMPKERFSAEFPKEGPSILRIQQVVRGDSAAYFCASSPQLARQTQYFGPGTRLLVL.

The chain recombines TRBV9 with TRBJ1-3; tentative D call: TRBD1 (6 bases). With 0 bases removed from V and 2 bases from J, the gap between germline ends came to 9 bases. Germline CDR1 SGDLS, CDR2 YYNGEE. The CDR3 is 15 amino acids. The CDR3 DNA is TGTGCCAGCAGCGTAGCGGCAGGGGCTGGAAACACCATATATTTT. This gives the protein CASSVAAGAGNTIYF.

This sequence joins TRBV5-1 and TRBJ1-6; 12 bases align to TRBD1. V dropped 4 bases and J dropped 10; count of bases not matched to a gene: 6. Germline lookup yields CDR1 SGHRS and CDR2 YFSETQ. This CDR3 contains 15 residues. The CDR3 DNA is TGCGCCAGCAGCCCAGGGACAGGGGGCGAATCACCCCTCCACTTT. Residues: CASSPGTGGESPLHF.

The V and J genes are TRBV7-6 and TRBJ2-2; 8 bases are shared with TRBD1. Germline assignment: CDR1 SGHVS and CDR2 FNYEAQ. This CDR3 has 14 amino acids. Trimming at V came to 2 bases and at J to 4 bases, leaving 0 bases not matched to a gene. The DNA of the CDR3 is TGTGCCAGCAGCTTAACAGGGGGCACCGGGGAGCTGTTTTTT. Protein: CASSLTGGTGELFF.

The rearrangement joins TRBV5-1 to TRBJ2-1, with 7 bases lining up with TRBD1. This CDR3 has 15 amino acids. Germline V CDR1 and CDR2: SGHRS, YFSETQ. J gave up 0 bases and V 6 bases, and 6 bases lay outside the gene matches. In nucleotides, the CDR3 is TGCGCCAGCAAGGTAGGACAGGCCTCCTACAATGAGCAGTTCTTC. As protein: CASKVGQASYNEQFF.

This chain's CDR3 is CASSSPTSGVTDTQYF. As DNA, the CDR3 is TGTGCCAGCAGTTCCCCGACTAGCGGGGTGACAGATACGCAGTATTTT. The rearrangement links TRBV27 to TRBJ2-3; TRBD2 matches at 11 bases. CDR3 size: 16 residues. V shed 4 bases and J 3 bases; nucleotides not matched to a gene: 6. Germline CDR1 and CDR2: MNHEY and SMNVEV (reference sequence).

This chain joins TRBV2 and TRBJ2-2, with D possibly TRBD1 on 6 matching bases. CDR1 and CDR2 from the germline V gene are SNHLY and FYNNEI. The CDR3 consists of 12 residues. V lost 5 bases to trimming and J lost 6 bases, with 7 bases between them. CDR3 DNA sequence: TGTGCCAGCAGTAACAGGGCCGGGGAGCTGTTTTTT. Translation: CASSNRAGELFF.

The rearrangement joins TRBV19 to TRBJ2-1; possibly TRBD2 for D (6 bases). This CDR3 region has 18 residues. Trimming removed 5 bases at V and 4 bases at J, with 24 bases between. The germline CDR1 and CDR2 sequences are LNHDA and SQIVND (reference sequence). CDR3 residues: CASSARVMVEGPYNEQFF. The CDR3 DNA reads TGTGCCAGTAGTGCTCGTGTTATGGTGGAGGGGCCTTACAATGAGCAGTTCTTC.

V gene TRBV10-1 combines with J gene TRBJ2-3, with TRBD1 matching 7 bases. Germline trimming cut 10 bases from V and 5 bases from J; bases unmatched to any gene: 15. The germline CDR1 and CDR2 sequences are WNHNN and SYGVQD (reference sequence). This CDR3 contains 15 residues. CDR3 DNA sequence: TGCGCCACCCAGCCTGGACAGGATACCGTAGATACGCAGTATTTT. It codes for CATQPGQDTVDTQYF.

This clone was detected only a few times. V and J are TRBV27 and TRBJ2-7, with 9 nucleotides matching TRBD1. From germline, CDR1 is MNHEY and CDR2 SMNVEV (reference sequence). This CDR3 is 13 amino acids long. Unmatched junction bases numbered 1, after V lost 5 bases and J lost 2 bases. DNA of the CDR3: TGTGCCAGCAGTAACAGGGGGCCCTACGAGCAGTACTTC. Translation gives CASSNRGPYEQYF.

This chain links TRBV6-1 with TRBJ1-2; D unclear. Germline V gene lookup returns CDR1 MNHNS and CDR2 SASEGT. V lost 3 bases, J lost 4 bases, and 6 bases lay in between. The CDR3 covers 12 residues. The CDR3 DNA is TGTGCCAGCAGTGACAGAGGCTATGGCTACACCTTC. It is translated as CASSDRGYGYTF.

The CDR3 DNA reads TGTGCCAGCAGCTCGACCCGGGGGGGGAGCACTGAAGCTTTCTTT. This gives the protein CASSSTRGGSTEAFF. This rearrangement joins TRBV7-9 to TRBJ1-1, with D maybe TRBD1 (5 bases). CDR1 SEHNR and CDR2 FQNEAQ come from the germline V gene (reference sequence). The CDR3 has 15 amino acids. Trimming took off 4 bases at V and 4 bases at J, with 16 bases between the two ends.

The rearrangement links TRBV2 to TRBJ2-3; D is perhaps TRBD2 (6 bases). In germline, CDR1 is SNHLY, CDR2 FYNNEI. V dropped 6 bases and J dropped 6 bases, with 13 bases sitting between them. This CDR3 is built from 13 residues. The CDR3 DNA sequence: TGTGCCAGCAGGGATTACCGGGAGGATACGCAGTATTTT. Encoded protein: CASRDYREDTQYF.

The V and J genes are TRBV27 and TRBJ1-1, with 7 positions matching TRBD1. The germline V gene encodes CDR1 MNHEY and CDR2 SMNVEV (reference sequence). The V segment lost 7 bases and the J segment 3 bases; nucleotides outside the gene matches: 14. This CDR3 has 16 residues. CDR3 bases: TGTGCCAGCATTAATTGGAGGGGGCTATGGGACACTGAAGCTTTCTTT. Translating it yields CASINWRGLWDTEAFF.

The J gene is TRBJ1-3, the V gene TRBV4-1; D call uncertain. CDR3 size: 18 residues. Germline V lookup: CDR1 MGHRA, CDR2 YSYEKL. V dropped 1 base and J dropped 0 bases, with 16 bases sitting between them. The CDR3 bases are TGCGCCAGCAGCCAAGTCGACATGGGTATTCGCTCTGGAAACACCATATATTTT. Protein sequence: CASSQVDMGIRSGNTIYF.

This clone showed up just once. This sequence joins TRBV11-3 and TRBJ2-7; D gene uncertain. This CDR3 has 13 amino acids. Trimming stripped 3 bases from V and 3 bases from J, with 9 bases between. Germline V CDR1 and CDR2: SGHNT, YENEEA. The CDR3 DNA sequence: TGTGCCAGCAGCTTGAACACAATCTACGAGCAGTACTTC. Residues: CASSLNTIYEQYF.

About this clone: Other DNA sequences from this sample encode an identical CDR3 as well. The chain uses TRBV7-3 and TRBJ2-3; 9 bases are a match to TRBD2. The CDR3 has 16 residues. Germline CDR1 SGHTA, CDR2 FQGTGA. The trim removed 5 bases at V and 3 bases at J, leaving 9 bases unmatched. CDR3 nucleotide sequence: TGTGCCAGCAGCGGCGGGGGGGGACTATTAACAGATACGCAGTATTTT. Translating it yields CASSGGGGLLTDTQYF.

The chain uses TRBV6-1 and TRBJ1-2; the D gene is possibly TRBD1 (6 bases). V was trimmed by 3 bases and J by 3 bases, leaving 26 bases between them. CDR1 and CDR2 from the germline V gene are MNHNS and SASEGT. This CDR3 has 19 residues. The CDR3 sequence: CASSDPIRGGAKGDYGYTF. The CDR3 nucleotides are TGTGCCAGCAGTGACCCAATAAGGGGGGGCGCAAAAGGCGACTATGGCTACACCTTC.

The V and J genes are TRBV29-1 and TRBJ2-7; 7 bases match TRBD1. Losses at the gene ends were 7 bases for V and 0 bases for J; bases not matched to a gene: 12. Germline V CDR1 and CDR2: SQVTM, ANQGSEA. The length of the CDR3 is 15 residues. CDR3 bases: TGCAGCGCCAAGGGGGCAGGGGGTAACTCCTACGAGCAGTACTTC. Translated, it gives CSAKGAGGNSYEQYF.

CDR3 sequence: CASSYEGQGARGYTF. As DNA, the CDR3 is TGTGCCAGCAGTTACGAAGGACAGGGGGCGAGGGGCTACACCTTC. This chain links TRBV6-6 with TRBJ1-2; TRBD1 agrees at 11 bases. CDR1 is MNHNY and CDR2 is SVGAGI in the germline V gene (reference sequence). V lost 2 bases, J lost 8 bases, and 7 bases stayed unmatched. The length of the CDR3 is 15 residues.

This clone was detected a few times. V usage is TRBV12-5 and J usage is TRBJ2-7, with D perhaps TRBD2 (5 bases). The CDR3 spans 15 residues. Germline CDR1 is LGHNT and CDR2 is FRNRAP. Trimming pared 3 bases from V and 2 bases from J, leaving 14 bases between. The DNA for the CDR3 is TGTGCTAGTGGTTTAAAGAACCGGGGTCCCTACGAGCAGTACTTC. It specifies CASGLKNRGPYEQYF.

CDR3 sequence reads: CASSQDLAGGNSPLHF. As DNA, the CDR3 is TGTGCCAGCAGCCAAGATCTTGCGGGGGGGAATTCACCCCTCCACTTT. V gene TRBV14 combines with J gene TRBJ1-6; weak D call: TRBD1 (5 bases). Trimming removed 0 bases at V and 7 bases at J, with 13 bases between. The CDR3 spans 16 residues. In germline, CDR1 is SGHDN, CDR2 FVKESK.